This passage covers 19 T cell receptor beta chains from one sample sequenced in a study of blood T cells in healthy people across ages. Alongside a J-beta primer mix, a sample-barcoded 5' primer served in a second PCR lasting 7 to 11 cycles. Using its own MiXCR run on the 5' RACE reads, TCRdb lists one record per CDR3 protein. This table has 1.5 million to 2 million distinct CDR3 sequences, 28% appearing once. The sequenced sample was blood. The receptor source for this set is a woman aged 25 to 39 in good health.

This chain uses TRBV20-1 with TRBJ2-7, with a possible D match to TRBD2 (5 bases). The CDR3 totals 15 residues. CDR1 and CDR2 (germline): DFQATT, SNEGSKA (reference sequence). V lost 3 bases to trimming and J lost 6 bases, with 21 bases between them. CDR3 sequence reads: CSASISLAHPSEQYF. CDR3 nucleotide sequence: TGCAGTGCTAGTATAAGTCTAGCACATCCCAGCGAGCAGTACTTC.

This chain joins TRBV9 and TRBJ1-1, with TRBD1 matching over 7 bases. Per the germline V gene, CDR1 is SGDLS and CDR2 is YYNGEE. The CDR3 is 14 residues long. After removal of 4 bases from V and 5 bases from J, the junction contained 8 bases not matched to a gene. DNA of the CDR3: TGTGCCAGCAGCCTAAGTCCGACAGGGACTGAAGCTTTCTTT. It codes for CASSLSPTGTEAFF. Supplemented by reference TRBV9 and TRBJ1-1, the full variable domain reads DSGVTQTPKHLITATGQRVTLRCSPRSGDLSVYWYQQSLDQGLQFLIQYYNGEERAKGNILERFSAQQFPDLHSELNLSSLELGDSALYFCASSLSPTGTEAFFGQGTRLTVV.

The sample holds many counts of this clonotype. This chain joins TRBV29-1 and TRBJ1-2; 9 bases map to TRBD1. This CDR3 comprises 14 residues. The J segment lost 5 bases and the V segment lost 3 bases, leaving 7 bases of the junction unmatched. CDR1 is SQVTM and CDR2 is ANQGSEA in the germline V gene. CDR3 coding DNA: TGCAGCGTTGATTCCCGACAGGGGGGATATGGCTACACCTTC. Translation gives CSVDSRQGGYGYTF.

The V call is TRBV4-1, the J call TRBJ1-6; no definite D call. The germline V gene encodes CDR1 MGHRA and CDR2 YSYEKL. V was cut by 0 bases and J by 8 bases, with 11 bases left in between. This CDR3 contains 15 residues. The CDR3 DNA reads as TGCGCCAGCAGCCAAGATGGAGGGTTGGATTCACCCCTCCACTTT. Translated: CASSQDGGLDSPLHF.

The chain links TRBV29-1 to TRBJ2-1, with TRBD2 as a possible D gene (5 bases). V was cut by 5 bases and J by 10 bases, with 12 bases left in between. CDR3 length equals 11 residues. Germline V gene sequence: CDR1 SQVTM, CDR2 ANQGSEA. CDR3 nucleotide sequence: TGCAGCGTTTCTAGCTCCTACGAGCAGTTCTTC. Translation: CSVSSSYEQFF.

This clonotype was counted many times. J is TRBJ1-2 and V is TRBV29-1; D is undetermined. V lost 3 bases, J lost 0 bases, and 11 bases lay in between. The CDR3 loop spans 14 amino acids. The germline gives CDR1 SQVTM, CDR2 ANQGSEA. CDR3 loop: CSVETSKPNYGYTF. CDR3 nucleotides: TGCAGCGTTGAGACCTCAAAACCTAACTATGGCTACACCTTC.

V and J are TRBV12-3 or TRBV12-4 and TRBJ2-1; 9 nucleotides align to TRBD2. The CDR3 runs 16 residues. The ends lost 5 bases at V and 5 bases at J; junction bases unmatched: 10. In nucleotides, the CDR3 is TGTGCCAGCAGTAATAGCGGGAGCCGATCCCACAATGAGCAGTTCTTC. Its translation is CASSNSGSRSHNEQFF.

This clonotype was observed many times. The chain has TRBV14 and TRBJ2-1; 9 nucleotides align to TRBD2. The CDR3 has 15 residues. Unmatched junction bases numbered 11, after V lost 0 bases and J lost 14 bases. Germline V gene data show CDR1 as SGHDN and CDR2 as FVKESK. This CDR3 is CASSQDLTSGRGKFF. CDR3 coding DNA: TGTGCCAGCAGCCAAGACCTGACTAGCGGAAGAGGGAAGTTCTTC.

This clonotype was detected only a few times. The chain recombines TRBV10-1 with TRBJ1-1, with D unclear. Looked up from germline, CDR1 is WNHNN and CDR2 is SYGVQD (reference sequence). The ends were cut back, 3 bases at V and 3 bases at J, with 8 bases in the middle. The CDR3 consists of 13 residues. CDR3 region: CASSETIYTEAFF. The CDR3 DNA follows: TGCGCCAGCAGTGAAACGATATACACTGAAGCTTTCTTT.

This clonotype appeared a few times. The J gene is TRBJ2-1, the V gene TRBV24-1; D is unresolved. Germline loops: CDR1 KGHDR, CDR2 SFDVKD. This CDR3 has 13 amino acids. Trimming left V 2 bases short and J 8 bases short, with 9 bases between. The CDR3 loop is CATSDYSRDEQFF. In DNA, the CDR3 is TGTGCCACCAGTGATTACAGCCGCGATGAGCAGTTCTTC.

This chain uses TRBV15 with TRBJ1-2; no clear D. The germline V and J ends were trimmed by 0 bases and 4 bases, with 9 bases remaining between them. Germline V CDR1 and CDR2: LNHNV, YYDKDF (reference sequence). The CDR3 totals 14 residues. CDR3 bases: TGTGCCACCAGCAGAGATACGGGCCGCTATGGCTACACCTTC. Protein product: CATSRDTGRYGYTF. The variable domain in full, with the rest retrieved from reference TRBV15 and TRBJ1-2, is DAMVIQNPRYQVTQFGKPVTLSCSQTLNHNVMYWYQQKSSQAPKLLFHYYDKDFNNEADTPDNFQSRRPNTSFCFLDIRSPGLGDTAMYLCATSRDTGRYGYTFGSGTRLTVV.

This clonotype was counted only a few times. The chain couples TRBV28 to TRBJ1-4; TRBD1 is a possible D gene (5 bases). The V gene lost 6 bases and the J gene lost 6 bases, with 5 bases spanning the gap. CDR3 length equals 11 residues. Germline V gene lookup returns CDR1 MDHEN and CDR2 SYDVKM. The CDR3: CASRGDEKLFF. The CDR3 DNA reads as TGTGCCAGCAGGGGGGATGAAAAACTGTTTTTT.

This sequence joins TRBV9 and TRBJ1-6, with 7 bases lining up with TRBD1. V was pared by 3 bases and J by 14 bases, with 8 bases of the junction left unmatched. In germline, CDR1 is SGDLS, CDR2 YYNGEE. This CDR3 contains 13 residues. CDR3 in DNA: TGTGCCAGCAGCGGGGACAGCCTCGGAACCCTCCACTTT. Protein product: CASSGDSLGTLHF.

The chain employs TRBV2 and TRBJ1-5, with D tentatively TRBD1 (6 bases). Germline lookup yields CDR1 SNHLY and CDR2 FYNNEI. Trimming shortened V by 2 bases and J by 3 bases, and 11 bases separated the two germline ends. The CDR3 has 15 amino acids. The CDR3 here is CASSEFQGNNQPQHF. The CDR3 DNA is TGTGCCAGCAGTGAATTCCAGGGGAACAATCAGCCCCAGCATTTT.

This clonotype was seen only a few times. This chain joins TRBV27 and TRBJ2-1; tentative D call: TRBD1 (6 bases). This CDR3 contains 15 residues. CDR1 is MNHEY and CDR2 is SMNVEV in the germline V gene (reference sequence). V was cut by 3 bases and J by 2 bases, with 11 bases left in between. Here the CDR3 DNA reads TGTGCCAGCAGTTTTTTGGACAGAGCCTACAATGAGCAGTTCTTC. Protein sequence: CASSFLDRAYNEQFF.

This clonotype was seen a few times. The rearrangement links TRBV11-2 to TRBJ1-2, with D possibly TRBD1 on 5 matching bases. The CDR3 runs 14 residues. Germline V gene sequence: CDR1 SGHAT, CDR2 FQNNGV. Trimming took 5 bases from V and 6 from J, leaving 16 bases between them. CDR3 protein: CASSRLGDLDGYTF. CDR3 nucleotide sequence: TGTGCCAGCAGCCGACTGGGGGATTTAGATGGCTACACCTTC. The whole variable domain, filled in from reference TRBV11-2 and TRBJ1-2, reads EAGVAQSPRYKIIEKRQSVAFWCNPISGHATLYWYQQILGQGPKLLIQFQNNGVVDDSQLPKDRFSAERLKGVDSTLKIQPAKLEDSAVYLCASSRLGDLDGYTFGSGTRLTVV.

This clonotype was counted a single time. The chain links TRBV4-1 to TRBJ1-1; D is ambiguous. Trimming cost V 2 bases and J 0 bases, with 7 bases left between them. The CDR3 length is 14 residues. Germline CDR1 is MGHRA and CDR2 is YSYEKL. The CDR3 DNA sequence: TGCGCCAGCAGCCAAACACCGATGAACACTGAAGCTTTCTTT. Translated, it gives CASSQTPMNTEAFF.

The CDR3 region has the DNA TGTGCCAGCAGCTTGGCTTGGCGGGGTTATTCACCCCTCCACTTT. Residues: CASSLAWRGYSPLHF. This chain uses TRBV5-5 with TRBJ1-6, with D uncertain. Germline CDR1 is SGHKS and CDR2 is YYEKEE (reference sequence). The length of the CDR3 is 15 residues. Trimming stripped 0 bases from V and 8 bases from J, with 12 bases between.

The V call is TRBV18, the J call TRBJ2-7; D unresolved. V lost 1 base and J lost 5, with 9 bases in between. The CDR3 spans 13 residues. Germline V CDR1 and CDR2: KGHSH, LQKENI. The CDR3 bases are TGTGCCAGCTCACCACGACATACCGACGAGCAGTACTTC. It specifies CASSPRHTDEQYF.